The present TCR beta chain was sequenced within a study of blood T cell repertoires in COVID-19. Study-level information: Samples of COVID-19 (acute and convalescent) were obtained from the United States, Italy and Spain. In each case, the material was cDNA or gDNA derived from T cells, B-cell-depleted T cells, or PBMCs.

Per the study methods: Nucleated cell counts were estimated from reference gene primer amplification. The protocol was immunoSEQ multiplex PCR, while the TCRdb copy is restricted to in-frame clones and leaves out a portion. The DNA gave D and trimming, while V, J and clone size come from that table. The sample holds 150,000 or so clones, around 85% seen once. The sequence derives from a human donor in a cohort sampled during active COVID-19. Sequenced: peripheral blood.

CDR3 amino acids: CASSLRGEQFF. CDR3 DNA: TGTGCCAGCAGCCTACGGGGTGAGCAGTTCTTC. J is TRBJ2-1 and V is TRBV3-1 (or the pseudogene TRBV3-2); tentatively, D is TRBD2 (5 bases). This CDR3 spans 11 amino acids. Germline V gene data show CDR1 as LGHDT and CDR2 as YNNKEL (reference sequence). The germline V and J ends were trimmed by 4 bases and 9 bases, with 7 bases remaining between them.